This T cell receptor beta chain was found in a study of cytomegalovirus exposure and HLA in healthy donors. Study context: The early release's HLA-typed donors yielded some 85 million unique TCRs.

This clone was seen a handful of times. The antigen is not known. Notes on the study in general: With high specificity and sensitivity, the classifier reportedly diagnosed cytomegalovirus status.

CDR3 size: 13 residues. Germline-derived CDR1 and CDR2 are SQVTM and ANQGSEA. The ends were cut back, 4 bases at V and 0 bases at J, with 9 bases in the middle. PCR used 60 Vbeta primers and 13 Jbeta primers. Profiling relied on immunoSEQ multiplex PCR, and the TCRdb table lists in-frame clones only, not all of them. Of some 120,000 clones in the sample, around 79% are singletons; the top ten hold 2.1%. The clonotype was recovered from a woman between 40 and 50 years old in good health and CMV-seropositive. Sequencing was performed on PBMCs. The chain combines TRBV29-1 with TRBJ1-2, with D possibly TRBD1 on 6 matching bases. The CDR3 DNA reads TGCAGCGTTGGAGGGGGTTCTAACTATGGCTACACCTTC. Encoded protein: CSVGGGSNYGYTF.